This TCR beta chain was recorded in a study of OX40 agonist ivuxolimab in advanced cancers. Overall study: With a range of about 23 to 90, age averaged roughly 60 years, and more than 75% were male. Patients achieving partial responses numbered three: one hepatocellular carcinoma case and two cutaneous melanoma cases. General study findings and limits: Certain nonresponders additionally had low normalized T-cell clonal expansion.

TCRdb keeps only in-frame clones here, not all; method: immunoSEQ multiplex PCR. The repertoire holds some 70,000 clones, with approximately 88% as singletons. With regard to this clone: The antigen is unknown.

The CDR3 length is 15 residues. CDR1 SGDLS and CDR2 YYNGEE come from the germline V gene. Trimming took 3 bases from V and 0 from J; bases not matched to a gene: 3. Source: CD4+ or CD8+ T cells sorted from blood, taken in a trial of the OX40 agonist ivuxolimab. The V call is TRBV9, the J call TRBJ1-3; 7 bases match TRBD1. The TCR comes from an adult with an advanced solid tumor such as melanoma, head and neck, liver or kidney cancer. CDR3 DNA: TGTGCCAGCAGCGCGACAGGGCTCTCTGGAAACACCATATATTTT. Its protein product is CASSATGLSGNTIYF.